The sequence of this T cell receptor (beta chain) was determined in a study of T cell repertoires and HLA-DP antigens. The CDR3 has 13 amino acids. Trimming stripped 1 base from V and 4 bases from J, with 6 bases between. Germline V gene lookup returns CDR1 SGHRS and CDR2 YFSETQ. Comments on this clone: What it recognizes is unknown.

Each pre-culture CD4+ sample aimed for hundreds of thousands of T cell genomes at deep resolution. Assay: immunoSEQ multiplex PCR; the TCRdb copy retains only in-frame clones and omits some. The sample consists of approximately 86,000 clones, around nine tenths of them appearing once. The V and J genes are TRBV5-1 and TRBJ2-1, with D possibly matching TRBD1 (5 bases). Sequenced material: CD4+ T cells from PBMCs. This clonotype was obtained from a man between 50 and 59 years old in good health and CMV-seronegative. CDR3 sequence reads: CASSLRGYNEQFF. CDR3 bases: TGCGCCAGCAGCTTGAGGGGATACAATGAGCAGTTCTTC.